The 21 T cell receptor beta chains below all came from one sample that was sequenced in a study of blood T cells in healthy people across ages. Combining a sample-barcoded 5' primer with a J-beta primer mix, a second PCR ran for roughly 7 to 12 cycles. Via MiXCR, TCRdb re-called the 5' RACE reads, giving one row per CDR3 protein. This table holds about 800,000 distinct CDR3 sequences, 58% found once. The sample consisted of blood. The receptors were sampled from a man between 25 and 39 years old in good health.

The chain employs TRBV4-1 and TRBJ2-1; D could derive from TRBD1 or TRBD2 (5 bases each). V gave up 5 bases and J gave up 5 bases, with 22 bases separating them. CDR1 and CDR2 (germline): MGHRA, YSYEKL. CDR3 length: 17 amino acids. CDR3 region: CASSYAFGAGRDNEQFF. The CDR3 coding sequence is TGCGCCAGCAGCTACGCATTCGGGGCCGGTAGAGACAATGAGCAGTTCTTC.

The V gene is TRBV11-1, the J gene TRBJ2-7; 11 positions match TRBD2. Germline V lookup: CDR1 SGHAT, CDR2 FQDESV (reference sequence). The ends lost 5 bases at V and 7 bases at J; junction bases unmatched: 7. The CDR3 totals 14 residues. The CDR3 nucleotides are TGTGCCAGCAGCCGCGCGGGACTAGCGGCGGAGCAGTACTTC. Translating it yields CASSRAGLAAEQYF.

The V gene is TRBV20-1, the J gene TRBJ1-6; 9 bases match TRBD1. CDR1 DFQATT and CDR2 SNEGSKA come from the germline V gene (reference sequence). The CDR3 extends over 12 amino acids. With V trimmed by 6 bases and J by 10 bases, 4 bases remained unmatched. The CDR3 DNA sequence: TGCAGTGCACGGACAGGGGAATCACCCCTCCACTTT. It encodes CSARTGESPLHF.

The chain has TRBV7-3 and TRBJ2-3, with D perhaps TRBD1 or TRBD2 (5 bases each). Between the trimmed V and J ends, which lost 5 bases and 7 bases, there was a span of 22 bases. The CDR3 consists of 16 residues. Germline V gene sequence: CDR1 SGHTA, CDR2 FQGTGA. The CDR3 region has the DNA TGTGCCAGCAGCCGGGACCTATCCCGGGGTCCCAATACGCAGTATTTT. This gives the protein CASSRDLSRGPNTQYF.

CDR3 amino acids: CSVPYRAGYTF. CDR3 nucleotide sequence: TGCAGCGTTCCTTACCGCGCTGGCTACACCTTC. V and J are TRBV29-1 and TRBJ1-2; D remains unclear. Trimming took 5 bases from V and 7 from J, leaving 11 bases between them. The germline V gene has CDR1 SQVTM and CDR2 ANQGSEA. The CDR3 covers 11 residues.

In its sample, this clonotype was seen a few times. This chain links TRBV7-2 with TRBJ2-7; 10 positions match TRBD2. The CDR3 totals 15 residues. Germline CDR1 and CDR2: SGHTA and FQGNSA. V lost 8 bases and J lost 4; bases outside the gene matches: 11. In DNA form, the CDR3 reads TGTGCCAGCGGCCCGCAAAGCGGGGGGGCGTACGAGCAGTACTTC. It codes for CASGPQSGGAYEQYF.

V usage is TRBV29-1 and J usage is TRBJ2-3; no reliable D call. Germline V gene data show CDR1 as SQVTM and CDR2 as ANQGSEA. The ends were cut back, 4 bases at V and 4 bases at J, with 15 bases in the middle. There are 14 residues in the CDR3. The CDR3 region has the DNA TGCAGCGTTGGGGTGGCAGCACTCCCAGATACGCAGTATTTT. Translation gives CSVGVAALPDTQYF.

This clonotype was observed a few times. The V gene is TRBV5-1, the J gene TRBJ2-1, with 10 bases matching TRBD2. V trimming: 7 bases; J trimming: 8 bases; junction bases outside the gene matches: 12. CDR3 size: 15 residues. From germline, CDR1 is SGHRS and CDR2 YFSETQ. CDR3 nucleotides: TGCGCCAGCTCGGGGGGGACTAGCGTATCCGATGAGCAGTTCTTC. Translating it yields CASSGGTSVSDEQFF.

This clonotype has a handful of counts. CDR3 loop: CASSRIGTEAFF. The CDR3 DNA reads TGTGCCAGCAGCCGGATAGGGACTGAAGCTTTCTTT. This rearrangement joins TRBV7-9 to TRBJ1-1; no reliable D call. In germline, CDR1 is SEHNR, CDR2 FQNEAQ (reference sequence). The V end was cut by 5 bases, the J end by 5 bases, with 9 bases between. CDR3 length: 12 residues.

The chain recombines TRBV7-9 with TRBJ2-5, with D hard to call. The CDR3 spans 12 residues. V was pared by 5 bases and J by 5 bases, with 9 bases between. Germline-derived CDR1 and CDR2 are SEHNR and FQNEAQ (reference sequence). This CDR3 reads CASSPGTETQYF. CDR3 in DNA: TGTGCCAGCAGCCCCGGTACGGAGACCCAGTACTTC.

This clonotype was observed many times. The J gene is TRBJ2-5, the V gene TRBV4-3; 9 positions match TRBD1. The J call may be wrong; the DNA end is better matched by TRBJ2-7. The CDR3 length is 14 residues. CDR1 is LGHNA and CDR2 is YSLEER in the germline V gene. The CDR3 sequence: CASSPGTGTHEQYF. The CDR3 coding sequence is TGCGCCAGCAGCCCCGGGACAGGGACGCACGAGCAGTACTTC.

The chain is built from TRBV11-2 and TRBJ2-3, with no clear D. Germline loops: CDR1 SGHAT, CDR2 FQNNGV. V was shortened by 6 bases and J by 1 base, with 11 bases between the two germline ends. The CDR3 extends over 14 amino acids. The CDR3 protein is CASRITAGTDTQYF. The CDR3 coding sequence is TGTGCCAGCAGGATTACGGCGGGCACAGATACGCAGTATTTT. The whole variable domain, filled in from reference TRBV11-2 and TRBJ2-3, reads EAGVAQSPRYKIIEKRQSVAFWCNPISGHATLYWYQQILGQGPKLLIQFQNNGVVDDSQLPKDRFSAERLKGVDSTLKIQPAKLEDSAVYLCASRITAGTDTQYFGPGTRLTVL.

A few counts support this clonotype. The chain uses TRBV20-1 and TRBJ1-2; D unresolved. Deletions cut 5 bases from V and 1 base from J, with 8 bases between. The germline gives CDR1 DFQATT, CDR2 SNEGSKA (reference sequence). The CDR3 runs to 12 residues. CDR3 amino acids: CSAYSNNYGYTF. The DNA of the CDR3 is TGCAGTGCTTATAGTAATAACTATGGCTACACCTTC.

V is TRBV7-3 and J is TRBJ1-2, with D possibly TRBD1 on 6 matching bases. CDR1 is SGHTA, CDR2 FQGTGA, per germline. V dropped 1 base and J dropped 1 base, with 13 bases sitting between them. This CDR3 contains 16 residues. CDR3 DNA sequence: TGTGCCAGCAGCTTAAATGGAGGGGGGAATAACTATGGCTACACCTTC. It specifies CASSLNGGGNNYGYTF.

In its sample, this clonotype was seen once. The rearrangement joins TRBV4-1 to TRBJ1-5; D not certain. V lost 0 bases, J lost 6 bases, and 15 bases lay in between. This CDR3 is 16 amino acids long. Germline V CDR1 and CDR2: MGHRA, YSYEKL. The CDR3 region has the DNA TGCGCCAGCAGCCAAGATCTTAACCCTAATTTTCAGCCCCAGCATTTT. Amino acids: CASSQDLNPNFQPQHF.

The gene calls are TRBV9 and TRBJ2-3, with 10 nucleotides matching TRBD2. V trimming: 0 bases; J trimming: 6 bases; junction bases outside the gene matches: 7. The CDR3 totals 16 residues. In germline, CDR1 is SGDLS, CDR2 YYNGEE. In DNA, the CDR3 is TGTGCCAGCAGCGTAGGATCTAGCGGGAGATACGATACGCAGTATTTT. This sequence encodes CASSVGSSGRYDTQYF.

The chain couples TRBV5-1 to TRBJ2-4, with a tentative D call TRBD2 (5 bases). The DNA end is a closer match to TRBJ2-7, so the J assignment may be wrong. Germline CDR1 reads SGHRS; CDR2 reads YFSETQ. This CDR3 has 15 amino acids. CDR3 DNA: TGCGCCAGCACCCCCGGGAAGGGCGTTTCCTACGAGCAGTACTTC. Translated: CASTPGKGVSYEQYF.

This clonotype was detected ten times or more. In DNA form, the CDR3 reads TGTGCCAGCAGCTTGGGGGACGGAACCTACGAGCAGTACTTC. Its translation is CASSLGDGTYEQYF. The rearrangement links TRBV7-9 to TRBJ2-7; D is perhaps TRBD1 or TRBD2 (5 bases each). The germline gives CDR1 SEHNR, CDR2 FQNEAQ (reference sequence). V was clipped by 3 bases and J by 2 bases, with 11 bases between them. CDR3 size: 14 residues.

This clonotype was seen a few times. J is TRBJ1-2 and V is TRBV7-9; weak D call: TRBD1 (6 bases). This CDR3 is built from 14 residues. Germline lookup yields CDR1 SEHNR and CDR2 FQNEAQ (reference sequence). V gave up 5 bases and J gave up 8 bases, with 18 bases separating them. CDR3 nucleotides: TGTGCCAGCAGCGGACCACCCACAGGGAGGGGCTACACCTTC. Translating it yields CASSGPPTGRGYTF.

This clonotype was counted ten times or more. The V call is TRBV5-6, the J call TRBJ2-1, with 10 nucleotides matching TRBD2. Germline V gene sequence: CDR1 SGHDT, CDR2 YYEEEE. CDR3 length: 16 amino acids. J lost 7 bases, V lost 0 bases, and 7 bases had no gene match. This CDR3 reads CASSLAKRGGLNEQFF. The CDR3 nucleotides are TGTGCCAGCAGCTTGGCTAAGCGGGGGGGCCTAAATGAGCAGTTCTTC.

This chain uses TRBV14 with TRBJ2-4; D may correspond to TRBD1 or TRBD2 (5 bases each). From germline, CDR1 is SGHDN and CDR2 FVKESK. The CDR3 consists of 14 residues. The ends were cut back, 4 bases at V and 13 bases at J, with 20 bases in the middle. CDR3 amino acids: CASSRGGQSREQYF. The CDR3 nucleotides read TGTGCCAGCAGCCGAGGTGGGCAGAGCAGGGAGCAGTACTTC.